This is a list of T cell receptor beta chains from one sample in a study of blood T cell repertoires in COVID-19. Clones were sequenced by immunoSEQ multiplex PCR, and TCRdb holds only the in-frame ones, with some missing. The data contain over 350,000 clones, 85% to 90% of them singletons. The specimen sequenced was PBMCs or T cells enriched from blood (not recorded which). These receptors were taken from a woman in her forties or fifties who had recovered from COVID-19. Both conserved end residues are part of each CDR3. The order of the fields is CDR3 protein, J gene, V gene.

CDR3aa: CASSPSPAGAEAFF
j_gene: TRBJ1-1
v_gene: TRBV7-9

CDR3aa: CASSGQGWANEKLFF
j_gene: TRBJ1-4
v_gene: TRBV27

CDR3aa: CASSYRLNQPQHF
j_gene: TRBJ1-5
v_gene: TRBV6-5

CDR3aa: CASSQGQGWEAFF
j_gene: TRBJ1-1
v_gene: TRBV4-3

CDR3aa: CASRSKGGEQYF
j_gene: TRBJ2-7
v_gene: TRBV4-1

CDR3aa: CASSSLRGGLTDTQYF
j_gene: TRBJ2-3
v_gene: TRBV11-3

CDR3aa: CASSNSYEQYF
j_gene: TRBJ2-7
v_gene: TRBV12-3/TRBV12-4

CDR3aa: CASSGGQYHPEAFF
j_gene: TRBJ1-1
v_gene: TRBV5-5

CDR3aa: CASSFERGGTYEQYF
j_gene: TRBJ2-7
v_gene: TRBV13

CDR3aa: CASSQDREKLFF
j_gene: TRBJ1-4
v_gene: TRBV4-1

CDR3aa: CASSPGTPYEQYF
j_gene: TRBJ2-7
v_gene: TRBV6-5

CDR3aa: CASSLGRNTEAFF
j_gene: TRBJ1-1
v_gene: TRBV27

CDR3aa: CASSLVRGDYGYTF
j_gene: TRBJ1-2
v_gene: TRBV5-4

CDR3aa: CASSNRDTNQPQHF
j_gene: TRBJ1-5
v_gene: TRBV6-5

CDR3aa: CASSIVPDRGFYSNQPQHF
j_gene: TRBJ1-5
v_gene: TRBV19

CDR3aa: CASSQLIGGDYGYTF
j_gene: TRBJ1-2
v_gene: TRBV4-1

CDR3aa: CAAGGPNYTF
j_gene: TRBJ1-2
v_gene: TRBV30

CDR3aa: CASSQNSKGARTEAFF
j_gene: TRBJ1-1
v_gene: TRBV3-1/TRBV3-2

CDR3aa: CASRVDRGVSPLHF
j_gene: TRBJ1-6
v_gene: TRBV6-5

CDR3aa: CASSKGRAQSYNEQFF
j_gene: TRBJ2-1
v_gene: TRBV21-1

CDR3aa: CASSSRTGFYGYTF
j_gene: TRBJ1-2
v_gene: TRBV11-2

CDR3aa: CASSPRTGLAYEQYF
j_gene: TRBJ2-7
v_gene: TRBV27

CDR3aa: CASSPLRTENTEAFF
j_gene: TRBJ1-1
v_gene: TRBV18

CDR3aa: CASRLTGTPRAGDIQYF
j_gene: TRBJ2-4
v_gene: TRBV19

CDR3aa: CASTGSLGYGYTF
j_gene: TRBJ1-2
v_gene: TRBV11-2

CDR3aa: CASSQDLPAGNTEAFF
j_gene: TRBJ1-1
v_gene: TRBV3-1/TRBV3-2

CDR3aa: CATSPDRNQPQHF
j_gene: TRBJ1-5
v_gene: TRBV15

CDR3aa: CASTGTSGTEAFF
j_gene: TRBJ1-1
v_gene: TRBV2

CDR3aa: CATSRLAGSYNEQFF
j_gene: TRBJ2-1
v_gene: TRBV15

CDR3aa: CASSSLGVPNEKLFF
j_gene: TRBJ1-4
v_gene: TRBV6-5

CDR3aa: CSVLGDRGTGELFF
j_gene: TRBJ2-2
v_gene: TRBV29-1

CDR3aa: CASTPGQGAGYTF
j_gene: TRBJ1-2
v_gene: TRBV5-1

CDR3aa: CASSFWGVTGDVRYEQYF
j_gene: TRBJ2-7
v_gene: TRBV5-1

CDR3aa: CASSLEVTGDYGYTF
j_gene: TRBJ1-2
v_gene: TRBV19

CDR3aa: CASSLEAITGTEAFF
j_gene: TRBJ1-1
v_gene: TRBV7-9

CDR3aa: CASSEIWTSGYNEQFF
j_gene: TRBJ2-1
v_gene: TRBV2

CDR3aa: CASSEVQGGAFEAFF
j_gene: TRBJ1-1
v_gene: TRBV4-3

CDR3aa: CASSLGGEWPYEQYF
j_gene: TRBJ2-7
v_gene: TRBV5-6

CDR3aa: CASSTTGTSGNTIYF
j_gene: TRBJ1-3
v_gene: TRBV9

CDR3aa: CASSQEHGYGYTF
j_gene: TRBJ1-2
v_gene: TRBV4-3

CDR3aa: CASSLGTGLDQPQHF
j_gene: TRBJ1-5
v_gene: TRBV5-1

CDR3aa: CASNNPFAAGNTIYF
j_gene: TRBJ1-3
v_gene: TRBV4-1

CDR3aa: CAWSPGRGAFF
j_gene: TRBJ1-1
v_gene: TRBV30

CDR3aa: CASSEALYHRGNQPQHF
j_gene: TRBJ1-5
v_gene: TRBV2

CDR3aa: CASSQVPGGSGYTF
j_gene: TRBJ1-2
v_gene: TRBV4-2

CDR3aa: CASSPMGQGAGNTIYF
j_gene: TRBJ1-3
v_gene: TRBV18

CDR3aa: CASRSAGGHIGELFF
j_gene: TRBJ2-2
v_gene: TRBV28

CDR3aa: CAISEASGVTDTQYF
j_gene: TRBJ2-3
v_gene: TRBV10-3

CDR3aa: CASSPPGTRYEQYF
j_gene: TRBJ2-7
v_gene: TRBV18

CDR3aa: CASRHHPGQGNSPLHF
j_gene: TRBJ1-6
v_gene: TRBV27

CDR3aa: CASSPGGYGYTF
j_gene: TRBJ1-2
v_gene: TRBV9